The 8 T cell receptor beta chains below all came from one sample that was sequenced in a study of lymphopenia after photon versus proton radiotherapy. Assay used: immunoSEQ multiplex PCR; TCRdb lists only in-frame clones, some missing. The data show 150,000 to 200,000 clones, approximately 91% seen once. This specimen consisted of peripheral blood, obtained from a patient treated with photon-based radiotherapy. Receptors were obtained from a man between 50 and 59 years old with gastric cancer.

The rearrangement links TRBV12-5 to TRBJ2-3; 11 bases line up with TRBD1. Germline-derived CDR1 and CDR2 are LGHNT and FRNRAP. The V and J ends lost 5 bases and 8 bases, in that order; junction bases with no gene match: 6. This CDR3 region has 14 residues. This CDR3 reads CASGRGQGEGTQYF. DNA of the CDR3: TGTGCTAGTGGTAGGGGACAGGGGGAGGGTACGCAGTATTTT.

The J gene is TRBJ2-7, the V gene TRBV18; D unresolved. The germline V gene has CDR1 KGHSH and CDR2 LQKENI. The germline V and J ends were trimmed by 4 bases and 3 bases, with 10 bases remaining between them. The CDR3 consists of 13 residues. CDR3 amino acids: CASSLLQNYEQYF. CDR3 bases: TGTGCCAGCTCACTATTACAGAACTACGAGCAGTACTTC.

This clone was picked up one time. CDR3 nucleotide sequence: TGTGCCAGCAGCGCCGGGTTTGTCTCTGGAAACACCATATATTTT. Its translation: CASSAGFVSGNTIYF. This chain joins TRBV9 and TRBJ1-3; D is ambiguous. V dropped 3 bases and J dropped 0 bases, with 10 bases sitting between them. Per the germline V gene, CDR1 is SGDLS and CDR2 is YYNGEE. There are 15 residues in the CDR3.

This chain links TRBV19 with TRBJ2-5; perhaps TRBD1 as D (5 bases). Trimming cost V 4 bases and J 1 base, with 10 bases left between them. Germline assignment: CDR1 LNHDA and CDR2 SQIVND (reference sequence). CDR3 size: 14 residues. CDR3 nucleotide sequence: TGTGCCAGTAGTACCGTGGACACCCAAGAGACCCAGTACTTC. Translating it yields CASSTVDTQETQYF.

The sample holds one count of this clone. The V gene is TRBV4-1, the J gene TRBJ2-7; the match to TRBD2 covers 9 bases. The CDR3 totals 14 residues. The germline V gene has CDR1 MGHRA and CDR2 YSYEKL. V lost 8 bases to trimming and J lost 5 bases; unmatched junction nucleotides: 10. The CDR3 DNA reads as TGCGCCAGCTCCAACTTAGCGGGAGCTGACGAGCAGTACTTC. This codes for CASSNLAGADEQYF.

The chain uses TRBV27 and TRBJ1-4, with D possibly matching TRBD1 (6 bases). Germline V gene data show CDR1 as MNHEY and CDR2 as SMNVEV (reference sequence). V was trimmed by 2 bases and J by 8 bases, leaving 15 bases between them. The CDR3 covers 15 residues. The CDR3 here is CASSLRGDGKEKLFF. The CDR3 nucleotides are TGTGCCAGCAGTTTAAGGGGGGACGGGAAGGAAAAACTGTTTTTT.

The rearrangement uses TRBV5-4 and TRBJ1-1; 8 nucleotides agree with TRBD1. V lost 4 bases, J lost 1 base, and 3 bases stayed unmatched. The CDR3 totals 14 residues. Germline CDR1 and CDR2: SGHNT and YYREEE (reference sequence). The DNA for the CDR3 is TGTGCCAGCAGCAACGACAGGGGGAACACTGAAGCTTTCTTT. Translating it yields CASSNDRGNTEAFF.

This clone was counted a single time. At one end the junction does not follow the germline gene, possibly because of a read error. The gene calls are TRBV7-9 and TRBJ2-2; the match to TRBD2 covers 7 bases. CDR1 SEHNR and CDR2 FQNEAQ come from the germline V gene (reference sequence). CDR3 size: 15 residues. CDR3 loop: CASSLAGPNTGELFF. In DNA form, the CDR3 reads TGTGCCAGCAGTTTAGCGGGCCCGAACACCGGGGAGCTGTTTTTT.